This paragraph covers one T cell receptor beta chain sequence. Its target is not known. TCRdb's table, derived via immunoSEQ multiplex PCR, lists solely in-frame clones and lacks some. Of tens of thousands of clones detected, around 87% appear once; the ten largest clones hold about 1.5%. Trimming cost V 0 bases and J 0 bases, with 6 bases left between them. Germline loops: CDR1 SGHTS, CDR2 YDEGEE. CDR3 length: 14 residues. The sample is drawn from a study of OX40 agonist ivuxolimab in advanced cancers. Turning to the study itself: Dose-escalation patients suffered from hepatocellular carcinoma, melanoma, renal cell or head and neck cancer.

Study-wide findings and caveats: Undetermined was the antigen specificity of the expanded peripheral T cells.

V is TRBV5-8 and J is TRBJ2-5; D uncertain. This receptor was taken from an adult with an advanced solid tumor such as melanoma, head and neck, liver or kidney cancer. The sample consisted of CD4+ or CD8+ T cells sorted from blood, taken in a trial of the OX40 agonist ivuxolimab. The chain's CDR3 is CASSLAGNQETQYF. The CDR3 nucleotides read TGTGCCAGCAGCTTGGCGGGCAACCAAGAGACCCAGTACTTC.